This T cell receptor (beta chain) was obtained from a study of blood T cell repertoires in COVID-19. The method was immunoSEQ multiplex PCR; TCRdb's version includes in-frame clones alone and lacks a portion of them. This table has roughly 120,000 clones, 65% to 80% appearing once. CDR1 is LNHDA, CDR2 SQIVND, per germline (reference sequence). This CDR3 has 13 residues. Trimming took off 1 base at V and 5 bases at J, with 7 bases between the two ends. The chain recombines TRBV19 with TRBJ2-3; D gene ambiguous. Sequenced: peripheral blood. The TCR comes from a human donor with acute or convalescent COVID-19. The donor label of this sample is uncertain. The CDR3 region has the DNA TGTGCCAGTAGTATAGGTACTTTAGATACGCAGTATTTT. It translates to CASSIGTLDTQYF.